The entry below describes one T cell receptor (beta chain). Its target is not known. The data derive from a study of T cell responses to AZD1222 COVID-19 vaccine. Study-level results: In all cases, repertoires were sampled only after the peak T cell response. Mostly white British, mostly female donors; authors suggested clonal diversity may be underestimated. Reportedly, close to half of spike-specific TCRs are directed against unmutated variant regions.

The CDR3 runs to 15 residues. The junction had 2 bases not matched to a gene; V was cut back by 1 base and J by 5 bases. From germline, CDR1 is SGHTA and CDR2 FQGNSA. Sequenced by immunoSEQ multiplex PCR; TCRdb stores in-frame clones only, minus some. The top ten clones hold 3% to 4% of a sample with around 120,000 clones, 88% of them seen once. This sequence originates from an adult in good health. Sample: peripheral blood, taken on day 0 of AZD1222 vaccination. The chain has TRBV7-2 and TRBJ2-3, with 11 bases aligning to TRBD2. The CDR3 loop is CASSLGLAGGDTQYF. DNA for the CDR3: TGTGCCAGCAGCTTAGGCCTAGCGGGGGGAGATACGCAGTATTTT.